One sample yielded the 9 T cell receptor beta chains listed below, sequenced in a study of graft-versus-host responses after intestinal transplantation. Generated by immunoSEQ multiplex PCR, the TCRdb table keeps only in-frame clones and is missing some. Counted here are about 85,000 clones, about four fifths occurring once; the ten biggest clones make up 0.65% to 0.95%. These TCRs are of unknown antigen specificity. The material sequenced was unstimulated CD4+ T cells sorted from spleen or lymph node cells, taken before intestinal transplant. Receptor source: a human donor who received an intestinal transplant.

The chain links TRBV9 to TRBJ2-1, with unresolved D. Germline loops: CDR1 SGDLS, CDR2 YYNGEE. The germline V and J ends were trimmed by 4 bases and 3 bases, with 11 bases remaining between them. The CDR3 covers 14 residues. The CDR3 loop is CASSPRSNYNEQFF. The CDR3 DNA sequence: TGTGCCAGCAGCCCCCGGTCGAACTACAATGAGCAGTTCTTC.

The chain couples TRBV28 to TRBJ1-1, with a tentative D call TRBD1 (6 bases). The CDR3 totals 14 residues. Germline lookup yields CDR1 MDHEN and CDR2 SYDVKM. The V gene lost 4 bases and the J gene lost 0 bases, with 9 bases spanning the gap. The CDR3 here is CASSSTGLNTEAFF. Written as DNA, the CDR3 is TGTGCCAGCAGTTCCACAGGGCTGAACACTGAAGCTTTCTTT.

The genes are TRBV7-6 and TRBJ2-5; 14 positions agree with TRBD2. V was pared by 3 bases and J by 8 bases, with 5 bases of the junction left unmatched. Germline V gives CDR1 SGHVS, CDR2 FNYEAQ. This CDR3 is built from 15 residues. The CDR3 loop is CASSLLTSGGDTQYF. The CDR3 DNA reads TGTGCCAGCAGCTTGTTGACTAGCGGGGGGGATACCCAGTACTTC. Complete variable domain (other parts from reference TRBV7-6 and TRBJ2-5): GAGVSQSPRYKVTKRGQDVALRCDPISGHVSLYWYRQALGQGPEFLTYFNYEAQQDKSGLPNDRFSAERPEGSISTLTIQRTEQRDSAMYRCASSLLTSGGDTQYFGPGTRLLVL.

V and J are TRBV5-1 and TRBJ2-5; D is perhaps TRBD1 (6 bases). The V and J ends lost 1 base and 4 bases respectively, with 8 bases between them. CDR1 is SGHRS and CDR2 is YFSETQ in the germline V gene. This CDR3 comprises 13 residues. This CDR3 is CASSLSGAETQYF. CDR3 nucleotides: TGCGCCAGCAGCTTGTCAGGGGCAGAGACCCAGTACTTC.

This clone has just one count. The CDR3 sequence: CASSYSGPGSDEQFF. DNA of the CDR3: TGTGCCAGCAGTTACTCCGGGCCAGGGTCGGATGAGCAGTTCTTC. V and J are TRBV6-5 and TRBJ2-1, with D perhaps matching TRBD1 (5 bases). This CDR3 has 15 amino acids. Trimming stripped 0 bases from V and 8 bases from J, with 14 bases between. The germline CDR1 and CDR2 sequences are MNHEY and SVGAGI.

In DNA form, the CDR3 reads TGCGCCAGCAGCTTGGACAGGGGGTTATACACTGAAGCTTTCTTT. The encoded protein is CASSLDRGLYTEAFF. J is TRBJ1-1 and V is TRBV5-1, with 8 bases fitting TRBD1. Germline values: CDR1 SGHRS, CDR2 YFSETQ. CDR3 length: 15 residues. The junction had 4 bases not matched to a gene; V was cut back by 0 bases and J by 3 bases.

The chain couples TRBV18 to TRBJ2-1; tentative D call: TRBD2 (6 bases). With 6 bases removed from V and 10 bases from J, the gap between germline ends came to 19 bases. CDR3 length: 14 amino acids. Germline CDR1 and CDR2: KGHSH and LQKENI. CDR3 residues: CASSPGLVGSEQFF. The CDR3 DNA sequence: TGTGCCAGCTCCCCGGGACTGGTGGGGTCGGAGCAGTTCTTC.

The chain combines TRBV5-1 with TRBJ2-1; D possibly corresponds to TRBD1 (6 bases). This CDR3 has 15 amino acids. The germline V gene has CDR1 SGHRS and CDR2 YFSETQ. Trimming removed 0 bases from V and 9 bases from J, with 16 bases in between. The CDR3 loop is CASSLAGGKPPEQFF. The CDR3 DNA follows: TGCGCCAGCAGCTTGGCTGGGGGCAAACCCCCTGAGCAGTTCTTC.

This clone was observed once. The chain combines TRBV6-6 with TRBJ2-7; D may be TRBD1 (6 bases). CDR1 MNHNY and CDR2 SVGAGI come from the germline V gene (reference sequence). This CDR3 contains 14 residues. The V gene lost 0 bases and the J gene lost 2 bases, with 8 bases spanning the gap. The CDR3 loop is CASSYSTGTYEQYF. The CDR3 DNA sequence: TGTGCCAGCAGTTACTCGACAGGTACCTACGAGCAGTACTTC.